Sequencing of this TCR beta chain was carried out in a study of T cells in Graves' hyperthyroidism and ophthalmopathy. RNA transcripts gave rise to amplified TCR beta CDR3 regions. Researchers ran a first-round RT-PCR on the TCR CDR3 using the HTBI primer set. TCRdb re-called the multiplex PCR reads with MiXCR, one entry per CDR3 protein. Among about 380,000 distinct CDR3 sequences listed, about 18% were seen once. This clonotype has at least ten counts. CDR1 and CDR2 (germline): SGHAT, FQDESV (reference sequence). This CDR3 comprises 13 residues. V lost 5 bases and J lost 1, with 8 bases in between. Sequenced material: blood. This rearrangement joins TRBV11-1 to TRBJ1-1, with D unclear. This sequence originates from a man aged 18-30 years with Graves' ophthalmopathy. This chain's CDR3 is CASSPGWNTEAFF. In DNA form, the CDR3 reads TGTGCCAGCAGCCCCGGGTGGAACACTGAAGCTTTCTTT.